A selection of T cell receptor beta chains follows, all from one sample in a study of OX40 agonist ivuxolimab in advanced cancers. Libraries were prepared by immunoSEQ multiplex PCR; TCRdb keeps only in-frame clonotypes and omits some of them. The sample has approximately 35,000 clones, about nine tenths seen once. Source: CD4+ or CD8+ T cells sorted from blood, taken in a trial of the OX40 agonist ivuxolimab. Receptors were obtained from an adult with an advanced solid tumor such as melanoma, head and neck, liver or kidney cancer. The CDR3 runs from the conserved cysteine through the conserved F or W. A D gene is named only where the DNA matches it firmly. Size values are once, few and many counts, or a class for expanded clones, and some rows have none.

j_gene: TRBJ2-1
d_gene: -
abundance: -
v_gene: TRBV19
CDR3aa: CASSDPPPGEGWSYNEQFF
CDR3nt: TGTGCCAGTAGTGACCCCCCCCCAGGGGAGGGTTGGTCCTACAATGAGCAGTTCTTC

j_gene: TRBJ2-2
d_gene: TRBD1
abundance: -
v_gene: TRBV11-1
CDR3aa: CASSWGTGDTGELFF
CDR3nt: TGTGCCAGCAGCTGGGGGACAGGGGACACCGGGGAGCTGTTTTTT

j_gene: TRBJ2-1
d_gene: -
abundance: -
v_gene: TRBV10-3
CDR3aa: CAIRDEQGGYRNEQFF
CDR3nt: TGTGCCATCAGGGACGAACAGGGAGGCTATCGTAATGAGCAGTTCTTC

j_gene: TRBJ2-7
d_gene: -
abundance: -
v_gene: TRBV7-9
CDR3aa: CASSLEYGDYEQYF
CDR3nt: TGTGCCAGCAGCTTAGAATACGGGGACTACGAGCAGTACTTC

j_gene: TRBJ2-7
d_gene: TRBD1
abundance: -
v_gene: TRBV5-1
CDR3aa: CASSAGTEATYEQYF
CDR3nt: TGCGCCAGCAGCGCAGGGACAGAAGCCACCTACGAGCAGTACTTC

j_gene: TRBJ2-7
d_gene: -
abundance: -
v_gene: TRBV19
CDR3aa: CASSMRSGYEQYF
CDR3nt: TGTGCCAGTAGTATGAGGAGCGGGTACGAGCAGTACTTC

j_gene: TRBJ1-5
d_gene: -
abundance: -
v_gene: TRBV27
CDR3aa: CASSPLHDSSNQPQHF
CDR3nt: TGTGCCAGCAGTCCCCTCCACGACAGTAGCAATCAGCCCCAGCATTTT

j_gene: TRBJ2-2
d_gene: -
abundance: -
v_gene: TRBV6-4
CDR3aa: CASSALGVGELFF
CDR3nt: TGTGCCAGCAGTGCCCTCGGTGTCGGGGAGCTGTTTTTT

j_gene: TRBJ2-1
d_gene: -
abundance: -
v_gene: TRBV19
CDR3aa: CASSPSGYEQFF
CDR3nt: TGTGCCAGTAGTCCCTCTGGATATGAGCAGTTCTTC

j_gene: TRBJ1-2
d_gene: -
abundance: few
v_gene: TRBV10-1
CDR3aa: CAPRGGNYGYTF
CDR3nt: TGCGCCCCCCGGGGGGGGAACTATGGCTACACCTTC

j_gene: TRBJ2-7
d_gene: -
abundance: once
v_gene: TRBV19
CDR3aa: CASSLGGLAYEQYF
CDR3nt: TGTGCCAGTAGTTTAGGCGGATTAGCCTACGAGCAGTACTTC

j_gene: TRBJ2-5
d_gene: -
abundance: -
v_gene: TRBV27
CDR3aa: CASSFPPSDF
CDR3nt: TGTGCCAGCAGTTTCCCGCCCTCGGACTTC

j_gene: TRBJ1-5
d_gene: -
abundance: -
v_gene: TRBV11-2
CDR3aa: CASSLAGQPQHF
CDR3nt: TGTGCCAGCAGCTTAGCCGGCCAGCCCCAGCATTTT

j_gene: TRBJ2-7
d_gene: -
abundance: -
v_gene: TRBV19
CDR3aa: CASSIEAGLSYEQYF
CDR3nt: TGTGCCAGTAGTATAGAGGCAGGTCTCTCCTACGAGCAGTACTTC

j_gene: TRBJ2-7
d_gene: TRBD1
abundance: -
v_gene: TRBV5-6
CDR3aa: CASSFRGLKIYEQYF
CDR3nt: TGTGCCAGCAGCTTCAGGGGGCTTAAGATCTACGAGCAGTACTTC

j_gene: TRBJ2-1
d_gene: TRBD2
abundance: -
v_gene: TRBV2
CDR3aa: CASSPPGLAGWNEQFF
CDR3nt: TGTGCCAGCAGTCCCCCGGGACTAGCGGGATGGAATGAGCAGTTCTTC

j_gene: TRBJ2-7
d_gene: -
abundance: -
v_gene: TRBV28
CDR3aa: CASSFGGSYEQYF
CDR3nt: TGTGCCAGCAGTTTCGGTGGTTCCTACGAGCAGTACTTC

j_gene: TRBJ1-2
d_gene: -
abundance: -
v_gene: TRBV4-1
CDR3aa: CASSQPIGTGGYTF
CDR3nt: TGCGCCAGCAGCCAACCCATCGGAACGGGGGGCTACACCTTC

j_gene: TRBJ2-1
d_gene: -
abundance: -
v_gene: TRBV27
CDR3aa: CASRYGGPYNEQFF
CDR3nt: TGTGCCAGCAGGTACGGGGGCCCCTACAATGAGCAGTTCTTC

j_gene: TRBJ2-7
d_gene: -
abundance: -
v_gene: TRBV28
CDR3aa: CASSLVLAGTVPYEQYF
CDR3nt: TGTGCCAGCAGTTTAGTACTCGCCGGGACCGTCCCCTACGAGCAGTACTTC

j_gene: TRBJ1-5
d_gene: -
abundance: -
v_gene: TRBV30
CDR3aa: CASGSNQPQHF
CDR3nt: TGTGCCTCGGGGAGCAATCAGCCCCAGCATTTT

j_gene: TRBJ1-2
d_gene: -
abundance: -
v_gene: TRBV28
CDR3aa: CAIWGDYGYTF
CDR3nt: TGTGCCATCTGGGGGGACTATGGCTACACCTTC